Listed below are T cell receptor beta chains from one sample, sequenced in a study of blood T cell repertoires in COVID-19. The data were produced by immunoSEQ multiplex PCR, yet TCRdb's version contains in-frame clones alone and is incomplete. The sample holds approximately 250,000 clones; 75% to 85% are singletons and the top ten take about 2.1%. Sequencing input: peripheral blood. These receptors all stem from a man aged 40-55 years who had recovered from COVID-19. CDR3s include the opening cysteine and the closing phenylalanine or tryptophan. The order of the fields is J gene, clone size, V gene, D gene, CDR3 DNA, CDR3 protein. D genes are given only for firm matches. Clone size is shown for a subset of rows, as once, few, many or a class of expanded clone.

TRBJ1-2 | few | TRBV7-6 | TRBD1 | TGTGCCAGCAGCTTGGGACAGGGAAACTATGGCTACACCTTC | CASSLGQGNYGYTF
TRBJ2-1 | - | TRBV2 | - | TGTGCCAGCTACGAGCGGGCCGACAACACTGAGCAGTTCTTC | CASYERADNTEQFF
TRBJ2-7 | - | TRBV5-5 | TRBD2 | TGTGCCAGCAGCGCTAGCGGGGACCCCTACGAGCAGTACTTC | CASSASGDPYEQYF
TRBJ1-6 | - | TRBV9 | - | TGTGCCAGCAGCGTAGCAGGGTCGCGCAATTCACCCCTCCACTTT | CASSVAGSRNSPLHF
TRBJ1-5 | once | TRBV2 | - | TGTGCCAGCAGAGGGGACACTCGCAATCAGCCCCAGCATTTT | CASRGDTRNQPQHF
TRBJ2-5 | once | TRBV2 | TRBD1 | TGTGCCAGCAAATGGACAGGGCATCAAGAGACCCAGTACTTC | CASKWTGHQETQYF
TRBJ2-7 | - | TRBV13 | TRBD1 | TGTGCCAGCAGCCCCGGACAGGGGACGTACTCCTACGAGCAGTACTTC | CASSPGQGTYSYEQYF
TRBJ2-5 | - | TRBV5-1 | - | TGCGCCAGCAGCTCAATCCCCGGGGAGACCCAGTACTTC | CASSSIPGETQYF
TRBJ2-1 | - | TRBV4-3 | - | TGCGCCAGCAGTCCAGGGGCGAGGGGTAATGAGCAGTTCTTC | CASSPGARGNEQFF
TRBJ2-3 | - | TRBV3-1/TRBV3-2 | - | TGTGCCAGCAGCCAAGCTTGGGCAGTGAGAAGATCACTCACAGATACGCAGTATTTT | CASSQAWAVRRSLTDTQYF
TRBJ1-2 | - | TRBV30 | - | TGTGCCTGGAGTGTCTACCCCCGGGGTGGAGGCTACACCTTC | CAWSVYPRGGGYTF
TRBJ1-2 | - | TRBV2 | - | TGTGCCAGCAGTGCACAACCGTTCATATCTGGCTACACCTTC | CASSAQPFISGYTF
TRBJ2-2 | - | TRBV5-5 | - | TGTGCCACCGGTTTCGGAGTATTTGGAGCCGGGGAGCTGTTTTTT | CATGFGVFGAGELFF
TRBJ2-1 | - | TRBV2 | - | TGTGCCAGCAGGGACACTTTGAGCTCCTACAATGAGCAGTTCTTC | CASRDTLSSYNEQFF
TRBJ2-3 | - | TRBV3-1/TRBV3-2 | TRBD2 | TGTGCCAGCAGCCAAGTGACTAGCGGGAAAGTAGATACGCAGTATTTT | CASSQVTSGKVDTQYF
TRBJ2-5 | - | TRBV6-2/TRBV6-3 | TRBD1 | TGTGCCAGCAGTTACTCGTGGGGACAGCATCAAGAGACCCAGTACTTC | CASSYSWGQHQETQYF
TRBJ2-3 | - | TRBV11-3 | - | TGTGCCAGCAGCTTAGTGGGTCGGAGGATCACAGATACGCAGTATTTT | CASSLVGRRITDTQYF
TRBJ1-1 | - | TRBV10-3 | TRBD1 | TGTGCCATCAGTGACCCGGGACAGGGAAACACTGAAGCTTTCTTT | CAISDPGQGNTEAFF
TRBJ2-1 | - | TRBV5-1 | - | TGCGCCAGCAGCTTTTTAGCAGTAGTCTCCTACAATGAGCAGTTCTTC | CASSFLAVVSYNEQFF
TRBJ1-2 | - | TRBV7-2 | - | TGTGCCAGCAGCCCGCGGGGGGGGCGCCGAGAAGGCTACACCTTC | CASSPRGGRREGYTF
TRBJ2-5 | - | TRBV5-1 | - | TGCGCCAGCAGCTTGAGCCCGCTAGCCCAAGAGACCCAGTACTTC | CASSLSPLAQETQYF
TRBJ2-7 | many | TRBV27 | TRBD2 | TGTGCCAGCAGTTTTCGGTTCGGAACTAGCGGGAGTTACGAGCAGTACTTC | CASSFRFGTSGSYEQYF
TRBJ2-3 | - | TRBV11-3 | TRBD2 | TGTGCCAGCAGCCCTAACTCGGGGGGGCTAAACACAGATACGCAGTATTTT | CASSPNSGGLNTDTQYF
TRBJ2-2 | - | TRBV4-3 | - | TGCGCCAGCAGCCAAGATTTACCAGCGAACACCGGGGAGCTGTTTTTT | CASSQDLPANTGELFF
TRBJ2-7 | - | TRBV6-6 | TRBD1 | TGTGCCAGCACTCAACCGGGACAGGGGGCCGAGCAGTACTTC | CASTQPGQGAEQYF
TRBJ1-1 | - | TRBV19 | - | TGTGCCAGTAGTGAACAGAGTTATTCGAACACTGAAGCTTTCTTT | CASSEQSYSNTEAFF
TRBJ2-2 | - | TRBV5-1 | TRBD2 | TGCGCCAGCAGCACAGGACTAGCGGGGGCGAGCGGGGAGCTGTTTTTT | CASSTGLAGASGELFF
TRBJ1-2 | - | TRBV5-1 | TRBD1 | TGCGCCAGCAGCTTCCTCCAGGGGGCTGATTATGGCTACACCTTC | CASSFLQGADYGYTF
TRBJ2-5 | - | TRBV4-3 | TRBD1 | TGCGCCAGCAGCCCAGAATCGACAGGGACGTTACAGACCCAGTACTTC | CASSPESTGTLQTQYF
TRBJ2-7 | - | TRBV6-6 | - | TGTGCCAGCAGGAACGGACAGAATAACTACGAGCAGTACTTC | CASRNGQNNYEQYF
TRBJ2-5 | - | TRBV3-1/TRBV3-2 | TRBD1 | TGTGCCAGCAGCCTTAAAATAGGGGGCTTAGGCTTAGAGACCCAGTACTTC | CASSLKIGGLGLETQYF
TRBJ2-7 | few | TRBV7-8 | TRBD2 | TGTGCCAGCAGTCCTCGTCGGAGCGGGGGTCTCTACGAGCAGTACTTC | CASSPRRSGGLYEQYF
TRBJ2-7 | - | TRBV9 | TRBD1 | TGTGCCAGCAGCCCCCGACAGGGCTTCACGGTGAGCTCCTACGAGCAGTACTTC | CASSPRQGFTVSSYEQYF
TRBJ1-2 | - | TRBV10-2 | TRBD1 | TGCGCCAGCAGCGACTACCCCCCGGGACAGGGAAACTATGGCTACACCTTC | CASSDYPPGQGNYGYTF